This TCR beta chain was identified in a study of human T cells and chemical hapten exposure. Study information: Mostly female, the patients presented with alopecia areata, totalis or universalis. Small volume differences among pooled libraries mainly caused per-sample TCR yield variation.

The V end was cut by 0 bases, the J end by 2 bases, with 9 bases between. This CDR3 is built from 14 residues. CDR1 is SGDLS and CDR2 is YYNGEE in the germline V gene. Time point specified: patch test 1, 2 weeks after DPC sensitization. As for treatment: therapeutic diphenylcyclopropenone sensitization with weekly scalp DPC. Original processing methods: Sequenced samples showed a median of approximately 100,000 TCRs each, with counts running from 23,224 to 690,600. TCRdb redid the calling of the RACE reads with MiXCR, one entry per CDR3 protein. These V and J calls originate from TCRdb's pipeline instead of the authors' own analysis. The table records roughly 80,000 distinct CDR3 sequences, about 10% of them present only once.

The TCR was taken from a woman aged 45-60 years with alopecia areata. Some clones in this sample may be carry-over from other donors' samples. The J gene is TRBJ2-7, the V gene TRBV9; the D gene is possibly TRBD2 (6 bases). The specimen was whole blood, collected in connection with sensitization to the hapten diphenylcyclopropenone (DPC). The CDR3 region is CASSVELAPYEQYF. CDR3 nucleotides: TGTGCCAGCAGCGTAGAACTAGCCCCCTACGAGCAGTACTTC.